The rows below give T cell receptor beta chains drawn from one sample of a study of T cell responses to AZD1222 COVID-19 vaccine. The protocol was immunoSEQ multiplex PCR, while the TCRdb copy is restricted to in-frame clones and leaves out a portion. This sample yields some 160,000 clones, of which approximately 90% are seen a single time; around 2.1% belongs to the top ten. Sequences were derived from peripheral blood, sampled 28 days after the second AZD1222 dose. Receptor source: an adult who received the AZD1222 COVID-19 vaccine. Both conserved end residues are part of each CDR3. D genes are given only for firm matches. Some rows have no size entry. The others give once, few or many, or a class for an expanded clone.

TRBV29-1	TRBJ1-1	NA	NA	CSVSAEQNTEAFF	TGCAGCGTTTCGGCAGAGCAGAACACTGAAGCTTTCTTT
TRBV2	TRBJ1-3	NA	NA	CASSEGGSGNTIYF	TGTGCCAGCAGTGAAGGGGGGTCTGGAAACACCATATATTTT
TRBV5-6	TRBJ1-2	NA	NA	CASSLTGSNYGYTF	TGTGCCAGCAGCTTAACAGGGTCTAACTATGGCTACACCTTC
TRBV27	TRBJ1-2	NA	NA	CASSLSAFLSYGYTF	TGTGCCAGCAGTTTATCGGCTTTTCTAAGCTATGGCTACACCTTC
TRBV19	TRBJ1-2	NA	NA	CASSIGILRGYTF	TGTGCCAGTAGTATAGGGATTCTTCGGGGCTACACCTTC
TRBV15	TRBJ2-7	NA	NA	CATSSGLRGEQYF	TGTGCCACCAGCAGCGGCCTGAGGGGGGAGCAGTACTTC
TRBV4-1	TRBJ2-7	NA	TRBD1	CASSQGTGAAYEQYF	TGCGCCAGCAGCCAGGGGACAGGGGCTGCCTACGAGCAGTACTTC
TRBV7-3	TRBJ1-1	NA	NA	CASSLDPGWTEAFF	TGTGCCAGCAGCTTAGACCCTGGCTGGACTGAAGCTTTCTTT
TRBV25-1	TRBJ1-1	NA	NA	CASTPPGRLGAEAFF	TGTGCCAGCACCCCACCGGGCCGCCTGGGGGCTGAAGCTTTCTTT
TRBV6-1	TRBJ1-3	once	NA	CASSGRDRSSGNTIYF	TGTGCCAGCAGTGGACGGGACCGGAGCTCTGGAAACACCATATATTTT
TRBV6-4	TRBJ2-1	NA	NA	CASSEGGQGAYNEQFF	TGTGCCAGCAGTGAGGGGGGGCAGGGGGCTTACAATGAGCAGTTCTTC
TRBV19	TRBJ2-3	NA	NA	CASSIPTGLTDTQYF	TGTGCCAGTAGTATCCCTACAGGGCTCACAGATACGCAGTATTTT
TRBV2	TRBJ2-2	NA	TRBD2	CASSGTSGRVRVTGELFF	TGTGCCAGCAGTGGAACTAGCGGGAGGGTACGTGTCACCGGGGAGCTGTTTTTT
TRBV27	TRBJ1-6	NA	NA	CASSYGRNRTRSSYNSPLHF	TGTGCCAGCAGTTACGGGCGTAACAGGACGCGTAGCTCCTATAATTCACCCCTCCACTTT
TRBV7-6	TRBJ1-5	NA	NA	CASSLEISQPQHF	TGTGCCAGCAGCTTAGAGATAAGCCAGCCCCAGCATTTT
TRBV29-1	TRBJ1-2	NA	TRBD1	CSATQLQSRDRGVRNYGYTF	TGCAGCGCAACACAACTTCAGTCAAGGGACAGGGGGGTTCGGAACTATGGCTACACCTTC
TRBV5-1	TRBJ1-5	NA	NA	CASSLDPDQPQHF	TGCGCCAGCAGCCTGGACCCCGATCAGCCCCAGCATTTT
TRBV5-5	TRBJ2-3	NA	NA	CASSRRGQPLTDTQYF	TGTGCCAGCAGCCGCCGAGGACAGCCACTGACAGATACGCAGTATTTT
TRBV7-6	TRBJ1-5	NA	NA	CASSKREGENQPQHF	TGTGCCAGCAGCAAGAGAGAGGGAGAGAATCAGCCCCAGCATTTT
TRBV5-1	TRBJ1-1	few	NA	CASSLDIGEAFF	TGCGCCAGCAGCCTCGACATCGGTGAAGCTTTCTTT
TRBV10-3	TRBJ1-2	NA	TRBD1	CAIGTGGLYGYTF	TGTGCCATCGGGACAGGGGGGTTATATGGCTACACCTTC
TRBV10-3	TRBJ1-5	NA	NA	CAISEFPGTPNQPQHF	TGTGCCATCAGTGAGTTTCCCGGGACACCCAATCAGCCCCAGCATTTT
TRBV5-6	TRBJ2-7	NA	TRBD1	CASSSWGTGSLSYEQYF	TGTGCCAGCAGCTCATGGGGGACAGGGAGCCTCTCCTACGAGCAGTACTTC
TRBV27	TRBJ1-5	NA	NA	CASSLGIGQPQHF	TGTGCCAGCAGTTTGGGTATAGGTCAGCCCCAGCATTTT
TRBV5-6	TRBJ1-1	NA	NA	CASTIGNTEAFF	TGTGCCAGCACGATCGGGAACACTGAAGCTTTCTTT
TRBV13	TRBJ1-5	once	NA	CASSDHAYRKYSNQPQHF	TGTGCCAGCAGCGACCACGCGTACCGAAAATATAGCAATCAGCCCCAGCATTTT
TRBV20-1	TRBJ1-1	once	NA	CSAIDLPEAFF	TGCAGTGCTATAGACTTACCTGAAGCTTTCTTT
TRBV2	TRBJ2-3	NA	TRBD1	CASGDSSTDTQYF	TGTGCCAGCGGGGACAGTAGCACAGATACGCAGTATTTT
TRBV11-2	TRBJ2-5	NA	TRBD2	CASSSLSGGLEPQYF	TGTGCCAGCAGCTCCTTGTCGGGGGGTCTAGAGCCCCAGTACTTC
TRBV6-5	TRBJ1-2	NA	NA	CASSREGPANYGYTF	TGTGCCAGCAGTCGGGAGGGCCCGGCTAACTATGGCTACACCTTC
TRBV19	TRBJ1-2	NA	TRBD1	CASSDRARGYTF	TGTGCCAGTTCTGACAGGGCTCGAGGCTACACCTTC
TRBV4-2	TRBJ1-1	NA	NA	CASSQEGIAAGNTEAFF	TGTGCCAGCAGCCAAGAAGGAATCGCTGCCGGGAACACTGAAGCTTTCTTT
TRBV4-1	TRBJ1-5	NA	NA	CASSQETPSNQPQHF	TGCGCCAGCAGCCAAGAAACGCCCTCCAATCAGCCCCAGCATTTT
TRBV7-3	TRBJ2-5	NA	TRBD1	CASSTTGGQETQYF	TGTGCCAGCAGCACTACAGGGGGCCAAGAGACCCAGTACTTC
TRBV7-2	TRBJ2-3	NA	NA	CASSLGRENVGTQYF	TGTGCCAGCAGCTTAGGAAGAGAGAACGTAGGTACGCAGTATTTT
TRBV7-9	TRBJ1-2	NA	NA	CASSLKGEHGYTF	TGTGCCAGCAGCTTAAAGGGAGAGCATGGCTACACCTTC
TRBV10-3	TRBJ1-1	NA	NA	CAIRPLDSTEAFF	TGTGCCATCAGGCCGTTGGACAGCACTGAAGCTTTCTTT
TRBV29-1	TRBJ2-7	NA	TRBD1	CSARTGGSYEQYF	TGCAGCGCACGGACAGGTGGGTCCTACGAGCAGTACTTC
TRBV7-8	TRBJ2-3	NA	TRBD2	CASSRTSGEVDTQYF	TGTGCCAGCAGCCGGACTAGCGGGGAGGTAGATACGCAGTATTTT
TRBV6-5	TRBJ2-2	NA	TRBD1	CASRVGQGASGELFF	TGTGCCAGCAGAGTAGGACAGGGGGCGAGCGGGGAGCTGTTTTTT
TRBV5-4	TRBJ2-5	once	NA	CASSFKGLETQYF	TGTGCCAGCAGCTTTAAGGGATTGGAGACCCAGTACTTC
TRBV7-8	TRBJ1-3	NA	NA	CASSQSSRPSGNTIYF	TGTGCCAGCAGCCAGAGCAGCCGACCCTCTGGAAACACCATATATTTT
TRBV7-9	TRBJ1-1	NA	TRBD1	CASSSEDRVNTEAFF	TGTGCCAGCAGCTCTGAGGACAGGGTGAACACTGAAGCTTTCTTT
TRBV11-3	TRBJ2-7	NA	NA	CASSSDRAHEQYF	TGTGCCAGCAGCTCGGACAGAGCCCACGAGCAGTACTTC
TRBV5-5	TRBJ2-2	NA	NA	CASSLPGTRNTGELFF	TGTGCCAGCAGCTTGCCCGGGACACGTAACACCGGGGAGCTGTTTTTT
TRBV5-6	TRBJ2-1	NA	TRBD2	CASSFGGASGSIAQQFF	TGTGCCAGCAGCTTCGGCGGGGCTAGCGGGAGTATAGCCCAACAGTTCTTC
TRBV5-8	TRBJ2-7	NA	TRBD1	CASSPGQFYEQYF	TGTGCCAGCAGCCCGGGACAGTTCTACGAGCAGTACTTC
TRBV24-1	TRBJ1-1	NA	NA	CATSDSSGTEAFF	TGTGCCACCAGTGATTCGTCCGGTACTGAAGCTTTCTTT
TRBV12-3/TRBV12-4	TRBJ1-2	NA	NA	CASTLGGRGYTF	TGTGCCAGCACCCTCGGAGGGCGCGGCTACACCTTC
TRBV5-1	TRBJ2-1	NA	NA	CASATTTYNEQFF	TGCGCCAGCGCTACGACGACCTACAATGAGCAGTTCTTC
TRBV2	TRBJ2-7	NA	NA	CASSPLTLSYEQYF	TGTGCCAGCAGCCCCTTGACATTATCCTACGAGCAGTACTTC
TRBV4-1	TRBJ1-2	NA	NA	CASSQDRNYGYTF	TGCGCCAGCAGCCAAGACAGGAACTATGGCTACACCTTC
TRBV18	TRBJ2-5	NA	TRBD2	CASSPLSGGLGETQYF	TGTGCCAGCTCACCATTGAGCGGGGGATTGGGGGAGACCCAGTACTTC
TRBV9	TRBJ1-2	NA	TRBD1	CASSVEGGYGYGYTF	TGTGCCAGCAGCGTAGAAGGGGGCTATGGCTATGGCTACACCTTC
TRBV2	TRBJ2-3	NA	TRBD2	CASSEGAGRITDTQYF	TGTGCCAGCAGTGAAGGAGCGGGGAGAATCACAGATACGCAGTATTTT